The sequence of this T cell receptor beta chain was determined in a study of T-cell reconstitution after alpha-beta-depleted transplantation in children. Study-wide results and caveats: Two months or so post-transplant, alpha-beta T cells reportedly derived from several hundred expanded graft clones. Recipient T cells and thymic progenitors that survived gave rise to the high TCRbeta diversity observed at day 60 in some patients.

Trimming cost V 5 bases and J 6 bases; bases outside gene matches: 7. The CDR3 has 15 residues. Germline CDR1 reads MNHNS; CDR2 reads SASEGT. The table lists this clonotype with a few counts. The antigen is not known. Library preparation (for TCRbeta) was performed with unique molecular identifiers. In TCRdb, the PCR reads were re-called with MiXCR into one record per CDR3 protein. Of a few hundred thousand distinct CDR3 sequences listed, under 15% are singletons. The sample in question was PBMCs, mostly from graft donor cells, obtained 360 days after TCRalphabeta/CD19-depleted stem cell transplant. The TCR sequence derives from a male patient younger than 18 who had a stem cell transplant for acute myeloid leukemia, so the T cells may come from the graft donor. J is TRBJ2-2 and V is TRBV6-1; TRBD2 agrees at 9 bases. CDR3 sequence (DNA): TGTGCCAGCAGTCCTATAGCGGGAGTATCCGGGGAGCTGTTTTTT. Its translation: CASSPIAGVSGELFF.